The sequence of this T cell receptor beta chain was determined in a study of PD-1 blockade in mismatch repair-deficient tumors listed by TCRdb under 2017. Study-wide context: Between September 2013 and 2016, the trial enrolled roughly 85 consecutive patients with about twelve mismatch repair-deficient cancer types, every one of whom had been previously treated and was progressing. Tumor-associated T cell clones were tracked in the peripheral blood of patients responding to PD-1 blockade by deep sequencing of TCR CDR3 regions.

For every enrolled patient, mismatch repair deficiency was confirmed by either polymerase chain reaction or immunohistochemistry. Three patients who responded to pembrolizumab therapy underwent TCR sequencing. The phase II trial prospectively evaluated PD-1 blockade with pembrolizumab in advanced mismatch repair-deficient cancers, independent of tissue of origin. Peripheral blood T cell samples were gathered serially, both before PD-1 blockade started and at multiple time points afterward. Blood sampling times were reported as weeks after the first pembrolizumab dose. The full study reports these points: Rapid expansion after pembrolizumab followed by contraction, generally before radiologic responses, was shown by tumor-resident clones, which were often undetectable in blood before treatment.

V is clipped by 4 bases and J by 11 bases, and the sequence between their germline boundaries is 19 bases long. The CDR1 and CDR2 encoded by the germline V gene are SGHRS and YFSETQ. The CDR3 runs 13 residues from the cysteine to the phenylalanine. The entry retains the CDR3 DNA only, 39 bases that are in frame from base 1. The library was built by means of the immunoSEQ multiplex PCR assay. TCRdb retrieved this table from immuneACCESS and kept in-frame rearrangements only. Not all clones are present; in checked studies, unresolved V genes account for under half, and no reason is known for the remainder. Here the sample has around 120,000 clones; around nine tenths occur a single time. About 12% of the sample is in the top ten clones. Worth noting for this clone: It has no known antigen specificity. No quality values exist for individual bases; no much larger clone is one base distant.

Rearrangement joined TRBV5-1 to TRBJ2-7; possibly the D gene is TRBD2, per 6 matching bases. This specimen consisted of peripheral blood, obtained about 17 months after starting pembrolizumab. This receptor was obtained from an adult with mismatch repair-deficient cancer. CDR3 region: CASSPVYGRVEYF. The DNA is TGCGCCAGCAGCCCCGTATACGGGAGAGTGGAGTACTTC.